The source of this TCR beta chain is a study of T cells after yellow fever vaccination. General study findings and limits: Few clonotypes appeared in both CD4 and CD8 compartments.

This clonotype came up a few times. Its antigen is not identified. TCRdb analysed the 5' RACE reads with MiXCR anew, one entry per CDR3 protein. The sample contains approximately 550,000 distinct CDR3 sequences, 15% to 20% of which appear only once. V was trimmed by 0 bases and J by 4 bases, leaving 9 bases between them. The CDR3 is 15 amino acids. The genes are TRBV12-3 or TRBV12-4 and TRBJ2-2; D may be TRBD2 (5 bases). The sample in question was PBMCs, obtained 15 days after the yellow fever booster vaccination. The clonotype was recovered from a young man who received the YFV17D yellow fever vaccine. CDR3 nucleotides: TGTGCCAGCAGTTTAGCGGGAGAAAGCACCGGGGAGCTGTTTTTT. This gives the protein CASSLAGESTGELFF.